The rows below give T cell receptor beta chains drawn from one sample of a study of blood T cell repertoires in COVID-19. TCRdb's table, derived via immunoSEQ multiplex PCR, lists solely in-frame clones and lacks some. The table records roughly 250,000 clones, around 80% of them present only once. Sequencing was carried out using peripheral blood. These receptor sequences come from a woman in her thirties or forties with active or convalescent COVID-19. CDR3s include the opening cysteine and the closing phenylalanine or tryptophan. D genes are given only for firm matches. A row's size may be missing; if present it is once, few, many or a size class.

D gene	J gene	clone size	V gene	CDR3 protein	CDR3 DNA
TRBD1	TRBJ1-5	-	TRBV5-1	CASSGGGQNQPQHF	TGCGCCAGCAGCGGTGGGGGACAGAATCAGCCCCAGCATTTT
-	TRBJ2-2	-	TRBV11-2	CASSTIGRGRTGELFF	TGTGCCAGCAGCACCATAGGCCGGGGTAGGACCGGGGAGCTGTTTTTT
TRBD2	TRBJ2-3	-	TRBV19	CASRPGGGGADTQYF	TGTGCCAGTAGGCCCGGCGGCGGGGGGGCAGATACGCAGTATTTT
-	TRBJ1-1	once	TRBV9	CASSPPLGGEAFF	TGTGCCAGCAGCCCCCCATTAGGCGGTGAAGCTTTCTTT
-	TRBJ1-1	-	TRBV15	CATSRGEGRNTEAFF	TGTGCCACCAGCAGAGGGGAGGGTCGGAACACTGAAGCTTTCTTT
TRBD2	TRBJ2-5	-	TRBV5-4	CASSPAPLAGKETQYF	TGTGCCAGCAGCCCCGCCCCTCTAGCGGGGAAGGAGACCCAGTACTTC
TRBD1	TRBJ2-7	-	TRBV7-2	CASSGGQLTPYEQYF	TGTGCCAGCAGCGGGGGACAGCTGACTCCCTACGAGCAGTACTTC
TRBD1	TRBJ1-5	-	TRBV2	CASNLGRQGTNQPQHF	TGTGCCAGCAACTTGGGGAGACAGGGGACCAATCAGCCCCAGCATTTT
-	TRBJ1-1	-	TRBV10-3	CAGREQGNTEAFF	TGTGCCGGACGTGAACAGGGGAACACTGAAGCTTTCTTT
-	TRBJ1-5	-	TRBV2	CASSGGTMGNQPQHF	TGTGCCAGCAGCGGGGGGACGATGGGGAATCAGCCCCAGCATTTT
-	TRBJ1-1	many	TRBV19	CASSIGRANTEAFF	TGTGCCAGTAGTATCGGCAGGGCGAACACTGAAGCTTTCTTT
-	TRBJ1-1	-	TRBV30	CAWRAGWGGEAFF	TGTGCCTGGAGGGCAGGTTGGGGCGGTGAAGCTTTCTTT